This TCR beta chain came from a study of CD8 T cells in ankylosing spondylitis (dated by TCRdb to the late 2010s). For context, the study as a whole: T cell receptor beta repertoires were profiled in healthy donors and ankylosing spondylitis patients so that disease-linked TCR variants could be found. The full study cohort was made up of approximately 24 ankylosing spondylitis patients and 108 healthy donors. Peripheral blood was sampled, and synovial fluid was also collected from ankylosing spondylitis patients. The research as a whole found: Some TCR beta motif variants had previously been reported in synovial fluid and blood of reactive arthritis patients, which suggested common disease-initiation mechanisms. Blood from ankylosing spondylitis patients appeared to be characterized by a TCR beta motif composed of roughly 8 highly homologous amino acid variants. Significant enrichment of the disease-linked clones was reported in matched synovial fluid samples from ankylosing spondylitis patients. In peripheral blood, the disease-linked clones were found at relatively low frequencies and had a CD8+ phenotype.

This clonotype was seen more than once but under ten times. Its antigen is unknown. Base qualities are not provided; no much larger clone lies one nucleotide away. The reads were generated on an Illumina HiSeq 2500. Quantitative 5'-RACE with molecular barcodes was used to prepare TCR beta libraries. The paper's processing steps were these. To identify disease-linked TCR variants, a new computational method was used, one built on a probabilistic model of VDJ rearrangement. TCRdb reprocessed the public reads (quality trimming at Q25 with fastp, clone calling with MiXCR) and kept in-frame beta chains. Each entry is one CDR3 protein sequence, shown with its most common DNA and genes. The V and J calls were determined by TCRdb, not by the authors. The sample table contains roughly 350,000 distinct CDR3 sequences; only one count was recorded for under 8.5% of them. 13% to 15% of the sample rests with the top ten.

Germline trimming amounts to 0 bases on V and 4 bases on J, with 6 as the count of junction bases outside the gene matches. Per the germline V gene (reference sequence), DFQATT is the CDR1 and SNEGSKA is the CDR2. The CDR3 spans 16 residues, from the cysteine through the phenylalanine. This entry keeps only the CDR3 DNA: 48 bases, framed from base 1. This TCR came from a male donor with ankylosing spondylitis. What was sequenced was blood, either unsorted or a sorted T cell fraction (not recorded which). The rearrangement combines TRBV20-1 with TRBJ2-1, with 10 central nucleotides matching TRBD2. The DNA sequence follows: TGCAGTGCTAGAGATCTCCTAGCGGGAGCATACAATGAGCAGTTCTTC. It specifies CSARDLLAGAYNEQFF.